This entry concerns a single T cell receptor beta chain. This entry comes from a study of control samples from healthy donors and cancer patients. Profiled with immunoSEQ multiplex PCR; TCRdb holds only in-frame clones, not every one. The data hold 60,000 to 75,000 clones, with nearly 85% observed a single time. CDR3 length: 17 amino acids. The germline V gene has CDR1 LNHDA and CDR2 SQIVND (reference sequence). Deletions cut 0 bases from V and 0 bases from J, with 15 bases between. The rearrangement joins TRBV19 to TRBJ2-7, with D tentatively TRBD1 or TRBD2 (5 bases each). The receptor's source is a man in his fifties or sixties in good health. Specimen: blood. The CDR3 DNA is TGTGCCAGTAGTATAGATTTCGGGACCTCCCTCTCCTACGAGCAGTACTTC. Its translation is CASSIDFGTSLSYEQYF.